The T cell receptor beta chain under discussion was sequenced for a study of T cells in Graves' hyperthyroidism and ophthalmopathy. Study findings and constraints: A 13 V-J model separated ophthalmopathy from stable hyperthyroidism. Among thyroid clonotypes expanded above 0.001, most also appeared in blood.

At least ten counts were recorded for this clonotype. Its antigen remains unknown. There are 15 residues in the CDR3. V lost 6 bases and J lost 0; bases outside the gene matches: 2. Germline V gene data show CDR1 as ENHRY and CDR2 as SYGVKD. Absent ophthalmopathy progression within 18 months defined stable Graves' hyperthyroidism. The PBMCs were taken from 10 ml of fresh peripheral blood. The CDR3 regions of TCR beta were amplified from RNA transcripts. First-round RT-PCR targeting the TCR CDR3 was performed with the HTBI primer set. TCRdb redid the calling of the multiplex PCR reads with MiXCR, one entry per CDR3 protein. The data contain approximately 400,000 distinct CDR3 sequences, about a sixth of them seen just once; the ten biggest clones take up about 7.7%.

The chain uses TRBV10-3 and TRBJ1-1; 12 bases fit TRBD1. The specimen was blood. This sequence was found in a woman under 30 with Graves' hyperthyroidism. The CDR3 DNA follows: TGTGCCATCAGGGGACAGGGGGCAATGAACACTGAAGCTTTCTTT. Translated, it gives CAIRGQGAMNTEAFF.